The source of this TCR beta chain is a study of T cell changes during pregnancy in multiple sclerosis (dated by TCRdb to the late 2010s). As for the study more broadly: The study looked at changes in the T cell repertoire across pregnancy in women with multiple sclerosis.

Library creation used the immunoSEQ multiplex PCR assay. TCRdb took over this immuneACCESS table, retaining in-frame rearrangements with V and J assigned. Such tables are incomplete; in checked studies, under half of the missing clones stem from an unresolved V gene, and the remainder is unexplained. For this sample there are about 62,000 clones; over 85% appear just once. 3% to 4% of the sample lies in the top ten. Remarks on this clone: Its antigen target is currently unknown. The record has no base qualities; no much larger clone is one base away.

The germline V gene encodes CDR1 SEHNR and CDR2 FQNEAQ (reference sequence). From the cysteine through the phenylalanine, the CDR3 covers 13 amino acids. Only the CDR3 portion is preserved as DNA: 39 bases, with reading frame beginning at the first base. The trim is 5 bases for V and 8 bases for J, with a gap of 15 bases between the germline ends. The sequence links TRBV7-9 to TRBJ1-2; no D gene call is confident. Sequences were derived from CD8+ T cells from peripheral blood mononuclear cells, sampled in the second trimester of pregnancy. This clonotype was sampled from a female donor with multiple sclerosis, enrolled in a pregnancy study. The CDR3 is CASSRGQAEGYTF. The nucleotide sequence is TGTGCCAGCAGCCGCGGCCAAGCTGAAGGCTACACCTTC. The full variable domain, completed from the reference TRBV7-9 and TRBJ1-2 proteins outside the CDR3, reads DTGVSQNPRHKITKRGQNVTFRCDPISEHNRLYWYRQTLGQGPEFLTYFQNEAQLEKSRLLSDRFSAERPKGSFSTLEIQRTEQGDSAMYLCASSRGQAEGYTFGSGTRLTVV.